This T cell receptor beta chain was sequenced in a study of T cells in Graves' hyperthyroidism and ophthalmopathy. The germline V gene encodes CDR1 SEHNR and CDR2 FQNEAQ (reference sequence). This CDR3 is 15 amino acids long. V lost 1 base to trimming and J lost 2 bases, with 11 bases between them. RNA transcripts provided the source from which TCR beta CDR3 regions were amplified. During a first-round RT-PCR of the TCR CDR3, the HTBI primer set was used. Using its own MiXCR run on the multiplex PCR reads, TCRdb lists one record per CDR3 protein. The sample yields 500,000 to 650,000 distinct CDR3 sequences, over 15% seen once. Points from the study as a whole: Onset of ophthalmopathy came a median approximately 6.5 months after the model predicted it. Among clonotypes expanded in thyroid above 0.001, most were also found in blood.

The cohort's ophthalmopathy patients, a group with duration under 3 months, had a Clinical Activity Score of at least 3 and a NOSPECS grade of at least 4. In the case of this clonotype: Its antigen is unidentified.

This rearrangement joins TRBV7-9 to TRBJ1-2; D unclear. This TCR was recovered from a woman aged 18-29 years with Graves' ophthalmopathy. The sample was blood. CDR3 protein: CASSLGAVENYGYTF. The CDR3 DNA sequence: TGTGCCAGCAGCTTAGGGGCAGTAGAGAACTATGGCTACACCTTC. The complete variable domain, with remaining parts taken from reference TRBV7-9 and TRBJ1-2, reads DTGVSQNPRHKITKRGQNVTFRCDPISEHNRLYWYRQTLGQGPEFLTYFQNEAQLEKSRLLSDRFSAERPKGSFSTLEIQRTEQGDSAMYLCASSLGAVENYGYTFGSGTRLTVV.